These 10 T cell receptor beta chains originate from one sample sequenced in a study of regulatory T cells in long-lasting Graves disease. HTBI primers from iRepertoire and Arm-PCR of CDR3 regions yielded the TCR beta libraries. MiXCR, run by TCRdb on the multiplex PCR reads, gives a single entry per CDR3 protein. The top ten clones hold 22% of a sample with hundreds of thousands of distinct CDR3 sequences, roughly 15% of them seen once. This sample's time point: newly diagnosed GD, antithyroid drugs for less than 3 months. The TCR library was made from RNA extracted from PBMCs. Sequenced here: peripheral blood mononuclear cells (PBMCs), sampled at new diagnosis, from a patient treated with antithyroid drugs. Receptor source: a female donor with Graves disease.

A few counts support this clonotype. The CDR3 DNA follows: TGTGCCAGCAGTTACTACCTTTCCTACGAGCAGTACTTC. Translating gives CASSYYLSYEQYF. This chain links TRBV6-2 or TRBV6-3 with TRBJ2-7; D gene ambiguous. The CDR3 loop spans 13 amino acids. CDR1 is MNHEY, CDR2 SVGEGT, per germline. Trimming took 1 base from V and 1 from J, leaving 5 bases between them.

This clonotype was detected many times. This rearrangement joins TRBV6-5 to TRBJ1-1; unclear D gene. The CDR3 sequence is 15 residues long. Germline V gene lookup returns CDR1 MNHEY and CDR2 SVGAGI. V was shortened by 0 bases and J by 6 bases, with 14 bases between the two germline ends. The CDR3 region is CASSYSSWEQAEAFF. CDR3 DNA: TGTGCCAGCAGTTACTCTTCGTGGGAGCAAGCTGAAGCTTTCTTT.

This clonotype appeared a few times. The rearrangement links TRBV7-2 to TRBJ2-2; 9 bases line up with TRBD2. Germline CDR1 SGHTA, CDR2 FQGNSA. The CDR3 is made up of 16 amino acids. The J segment lost 5 bases and the V segment lost 2 bases, leaving 6 bases of the junction unmatched. CDR3 loop: CASSLLAGAGTGELFF. CDR3 coding DNA: TGTGCCAGCAGCTTATTAGCGGGAGCGGGAACCGGGGAGCTGTTTTTT.

With respect to this clonotype: This likely traces to a read error, being one base from a far larger clone. The V gene is TRBV11-3, the J gene TRBJ2-7, with 7 bases aligning to TRBD2. Germline V gene sequence: CDR1 SGHNT, CDR2 YENEEA. The V segment lost 2 bases and the J segment 7 bases; nucleotides outside the gene matches: 8. This CDR3 is 14 amino acids long. This CDR3 reads CASSLSGVDDEQYF. The CDR3 DNA sequence: TGTGCCAGCAGCTTAAGCGGGGTGGATGATGAGCAGTACTTC. Full variable domain (rest looked up from reference TRBV11-3 and TRBJ2-7): EAGVVQSPRYKIIEKKQPVAFWCNPISGHNTLYWYLQNLGQGPELLIRYENEEAVDDSQLPKDRFSAERLKGVDSTLKIQPAELGDSAVYLCASSLSGVDDEQYFGPGTRLTVT.

This clonotype has a count of ten or more. The chain is built from TRBV5-1 and TRBJ1-1; no clear D. Looked up from germline, CDR1 is SGHRS and CDR2 is YFSETQ. The CDR3 spans 13 residues. Trimming cost V 4 bases and J 0 bases, with 7 bases left between them. The CDR3 nucleotides are TGCGCCAGCAGCCCTCCTATGAACACTGAAGCTTTCTTT. Its translation is CASSPPMNTEAFF.

This clonotype was counted ten times or more. The chain uses TRBV20-1 and TRBJ2-7; TRBD2 matches at 10 bases. CDR1 and CDR2 from the germline V gene are DFQATT and SNEGSKA (reference sequence). The V segment lost 5 bases and the J segment 0 bases; nucleotides outside the gene matches: 7. The CDR3 spans 15 residues. This chain's CDR3 is CSADPSGRSSYEQYF. CDR3 sequence (DNA): TGCAGTGCTGACCCTAGCGGGAGAAGCTCCTACGAGCAGTACTTC.

J is TRBJ2-5 and V is TRBV27; no firm D call. V lost 4 bases and J 7 bases, leaving 7 bases between the germline ends. Germline V gives CDR1 MNHEY, CDR2 SMNVEV (reference sequence). CDR3 length: 11 amino acids. Here the CDR3 DNA reads TGTGCCAGCAGTTCCCGAGGGACCCAGTACTTC. As protein: CASSSRGTQYF.

This clonotype occurred many times. One end of the junction is discordant with germline, which a read error may explain. The chain has TRBV20-1 and TRBJ1-1; 7 bases agree with TRBD1. Germline lookup yields CDR1 DFQATT and CDR2 SNEGSKA (reference sequence). The CDR3 runs 13 residues. The DNA of the CDR3 is TGCAGTGCAAGAGTAGGGGGCGTTGTTGAAGCTTTCTTT. Residues: CSARVGGVVEAFF.

At least ten counts were recorded for this clonotype. The chain has TRBV4-3 and TRBJ2-1, with D possibly matching TRBD2 (6 bases). This CDR3 has 15 residues. The germline V and J ends were trimmed by 0 bases and 9 bases, with 15 bases remaining between them. Germline V lookup: CDR1 LGHNA, CDR2 YSLEER. In nucleotides, the CDR3 is TGCGCCAGCAGCCAAGATTTATGGCGGGGAGGTGAGCAGTTCTTC. Translated, it gives CASSQDLWRGGEQFF.

This clonotype has at least ten counts. This rearrangement joins TRBV7-9 to TRBJ2-7, with a possible D match to TRBD2 (6 bases). The CDR3 contains 14 residues. In germline, CDR1 is SEHNR, CDR2 FQNEAQ (reference sequence). V was pared by 4 bases and J by 2 bases, with 12 bases between. The CDR3 region has the DNA TGTGCCAGCAGCTCCGACCGACTAGCCTACGAGCAGTACTTC. As protein: CASSSDRLAYEQYF.